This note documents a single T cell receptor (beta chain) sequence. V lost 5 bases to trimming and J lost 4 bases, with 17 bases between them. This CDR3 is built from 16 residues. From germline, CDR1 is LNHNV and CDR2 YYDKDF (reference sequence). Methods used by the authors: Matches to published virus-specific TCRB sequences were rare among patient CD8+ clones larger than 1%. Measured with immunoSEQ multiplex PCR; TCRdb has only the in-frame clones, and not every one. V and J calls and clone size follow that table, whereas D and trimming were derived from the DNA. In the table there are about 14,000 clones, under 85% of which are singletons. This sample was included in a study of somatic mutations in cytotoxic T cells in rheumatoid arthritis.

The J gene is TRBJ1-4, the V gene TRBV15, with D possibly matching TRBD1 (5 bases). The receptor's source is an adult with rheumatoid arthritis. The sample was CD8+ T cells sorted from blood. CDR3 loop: CATSANRQKYNEKLFF. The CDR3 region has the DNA TGTGCCACCAGCGCGAACCGACAGAAATATAATGAAAAACTGTTTTTT.